This T cell receptor (beta chain) came from a study of beta chain features in type 1 diabetes. The CDR3 is made up of 16 amino acids. Germline V gene data show CDR1 as SEHNR and CDR2 as FQNEAQ (reference sequence). The junction had 5 bases not matched to a gene; V was cut back by 0 bases and J by 2 bases. As every portion of the isolated RNA was reverse transcribed, the sequencing read expressed TCRB transcripts. The protocol was immunoSEQ multiplex PCR, while the TCRdb copy is restricted to in-frame clones and leaves out a portion. The repertoire holds over 200,000 clones, approximately 11% seen once, with about 0.018% in the top ten. This clone showed up just a few times. Its antigen is still unknown. Points from the study as a whole: The study found moderately but significantly shorter TCRB CDR3s in all four CD4+ subsets of Type 1 diabetes patients.

This TCR came from a man aged 25 to 40 with type 1 diabetes. The sequencing sample was made of naive CD4+ T cells from blood. The genes are TRBV7-9 and TRBJ2-5, with 8 bases lining up with TRBD1. This CDR3 reads CASSLARYRGQETQYF. CDR3 coding DNA: TGTGCCAGCAGCTTAGCGCGATACAGGGGGCAAGAGACCCAGTACTTC. The variable domain in full, with the rest retrieved from reference TRBV7-9 and TRBJ2-5, is DTGVSQNPRHKITKRGQNVTFRCDPISEHNRLYWYRQTLGQGPEFLTYFQNEAQLEKSRLLSDRFSAERPKGSFSTLEIQRTEQGDSAMYLCASSLARYRGQETQYFGPGTRLLVL.